The 28 T cell receptor beta chains listed next were all sequenced from one sample in a study of T cells in Graves' hyperthyroidism and ophthalmopathy (dated by TCRdb to the late 2010s). The library was produced with multiplex PCR. Sequenced on an Illumina HiSeq 2000. TCR beta CDR3 regions were amplified from RNA transcripts. A first-round RT-PCR of the TCR CDR3 used the HTBI primer set with the Qiagen OneStep RT-PCR kit. TCRdb trimmed public reads at Q25 via fastp, called clones via MiXCR and kept in-frame beta chains. Every distinct CDR3 protein forms one entry, paired with its most common genes and DNA. Within this sample are about 37,000 distinct CDR3 sequences, with about 47% of them counted one time only. The ten largest clones represent under 20% of the sample. What was sequenced was blood. The source is a middle-aged man with Graves' ophthalmopathy.

This clonotype has a single count. The chain couples TRBV12-3 or TRBV12-4 to TRBJ1-4; 9 nucleotides line up with TRBD1. Germline trimming cut 5 bases from V and 0 bases from J; bases unmatched to any gene: 7. The CDR3 is 17 amino acids. CDR3 protein: CASSTRTGVATNEKLFF. In DNA form, the CDR3 reads TGTGCCAGCAGTACGAGGACAGGGGTGGCAACTAATGAAAAACTGTTTTTT.

The chain uses TRBV2 and TRBJ2-3; possible D gene TRBD2, 5 bases. The CDR3 is made up of 14 amino acids. Per germline, CDR1 SNHLY and CDR2 FYNNEI. V lost 4 bases and J lost 4, with 12 bases in between. The CDR3 here is CASSVAGAADTQYF. The CDR3 DNA sequence: TGTGCCAGCAGTGTTGCAGGAGCGGCAGATACGCAGTATTTT.

This clonotype was counted ten times or more. V is TRBV11-2 and J is TRBJ2-2; TRBD1 agrees at 8 bases. Trimming cost V 3 bases and J 7 bases; bases outside gene matches: 7. The germline V gene has CDR1 SGHAT and CDR2 FQNNGV. CDR3 length: 15 residues. The CDR3 spells CASSFGQGANGELFF. CDR3 nucleotide sequence: TGTGCCAGCAGCTTCGGGCAGGGGGCTAACGGGGAGCTGTTTTTT.

V is TRBV3-1 and J is TRBJ2-3; a possible D gene is TRBD1 (6 bases). Trimming shortened V by 0 bases and J by 4 bases, and 8 bases separated the two germline ends. This CDR3 comprises 14 residues. Per germline, CDR1 LGHDT and CDR2 YNNKEL (reference sequence). The CDR3 is CASSQEAGADTQYF. CDR3 DNA: TGTGCCAGCAGCCAAGAGGCAGGGGCAGATACGCAGTATTTT.

At least ten counts were recorded for this clonotype. The chain employs TRBV15 and TRBJ2-2; TRBD1 might be the D (5 bases). The germline V gene has CDR1 LNHNV and CDR2 YYDKDF (reference sequence). The CDR3 sequence is 15 residues long. V was pared by 5 bases and J by 4 bases, with 14 bases between. This chain's CDR3 is CATSQGATVTGELFF. In nucleotides, the CDR3 is TGTGCCACCAGCCAAGGGGCGACAGTCACCGGGGAGCTGTTTTTT.

Of note for this clonotype: An end of the junction differs from the germline gene, which may be a read error. CDR3 DNA sequence: TGTGCCAGCAGCCTCCGTGCGGGGGGGAATAATGGAAAACTGTTTTTT. This gives the protein CASSLRAGGNNGKLFF. This chain uses TRBV6-1 with TRBJ1-4; D possibly corresponds to TRBD1 (5 bases). Germline lookup yields CDR1 MNHNS and CDR2 SASEGT. CDR3 size: 16 residues.

This clonotype has ten or more counts. The chain uses TRBV5-1 and TRBJ1-4, with D possibly being TRBD1 (6 bases). Germline CDR1 SGHRS, CDR2 YFSETQ. V lost 4 bases and J lost 5, with 9 bases in between. The CDR3 is 13 residues long. The CDR3 nucleotides are TGCGCCAGCAGCCCAGGACAGAATGAAAAACTGTTTTTT. Translation gives CASSPGQNEKLFF.

This clonotype has a count of ten or more. This rearrangement joins TRBV20-1 to TRBJ2-3, with 12 bases that match TRBD2. This CDR3 region has 14 residues. The J segment lost 6 bases and the V segment lost 5 bases, leaving 6 bases of the junction unmatched. Germline CDR1 reads DFQATT; CDR2 reads SNEGSKA (reference sequence). CDR3 amino acids: CSAAPSGGADTQYF. DNA of the CDR3: TGCAGTGCTGCCCCTAGCGGGGGGGCGGATACGCAGTATTTT.

The chain uses TRBV5-1 and TRBJ1-4, with 8 bases that match TRBD1. V gave up 0 bases and J gave up 7 bases; unmatched junction bases: 5. The CDR3 is 15 residues long. Germline V gene sequence: CDR1 SGHRS, CDR2 YFSETQ. This CDR3 reads CASSLEQGTGEKLFF. The DNA for the CDR3 is TGCGCCAGCAGCTTGGAACAGGGGACAGGTGAAAAACTGTTTTTT.

This clonotype occurred many times. This sequence joins TRBV5-1 and TRBJ1-4, with a possible D match to TRBD1 (5 bases). The CDR3 runs to 15 residues. From germline, CDR1 is SGHRS and CDR2 YFSETQ. V gave up 4 bases and J gave up 5 bases, with 15 bases separating them. DNA for the CDR3: TGCGCCAGCAGCCAGGGACCATGGGTAAATGAAAAACTGTTTTTT. This gives the protein CASSQGPWVNEKLFF.

The chain uses TRBV19 and TRBJ2-7, with a tentative D call TRBD1 (6 bases). The V gene lost 5 bases and the J gene lost 2 bases, with 7 bases spanning the gap. The length of the CDR3 is 12 residues. Per germline, CDR1 LNHDA and CDR2 SQIVND (reference sequence). The CDR3 protein is CASSDRTYEQYF. The CDR3 DNA reads as TGTGCCAGTAGTGACAGGACCTACGAGCAGTACTTC.

This clonotype has at least ten counts. The chain is built from TRBV30 and TRBJ1-1; TRBD1 matches at 8 bases. V shed 8 bases and J 6 bases; nucleotides not matched to a gene: 11. The CDR3 contains 13 residues. Germline CDR1 GTSNPN, CDR2 SVGIG (reference sequence). In nucleotides, the CDR3 is TGTGCCGGTAAAGGGACAGGATATCCTGAAGCTTTCTTT. Encoded protein: CAGKGTGYPEAFF.

The V and J genes are TRBV10-3 and TRBJ1-4; weak D call: TRBD1 (6 bases). V was shortened by 6 bases and J by 8 bases, with 19 bases between the two germline ends. CDR3 size: 15 residues. CDR1 and CDR2 (germline): ENHRY, SYGVKD. The CDR3 region is CAISLGAGALEKLFF. In nucleotides, the CDR3 is TGTGCCATCAGCCTCGGGGCAGGGGCCCTGGAAAAACTGTTTTTT.

This clonotype was counted ten times or more. This sequence joins TRBV20-1 and TRBJ2-7; 10 bases fit TRBD2. There are 15 residues in the CDR3. CDR1 and CDR2 (germline): DFQATT, SNEGSKA (reference sequence). V shed 4 bases and J 1 base; nucleotides not matched to a gene: 7. The CDR3 is CSAIGTSDLSYEQYF. CDR3 DNA sequence: TGCAGTGCTATTGGGACTAGCGACCTATCCTACGAGCAGTACTTC.

In its sample, this clonotype is medium-sized. This sequence joins TRBV7-9 and TRBJ1-2; no clear D gene. The CDR3 is 13 amino acids. The germline CDR1 and CDR2 sequences are SEHNR and FQNEAQ (reference sequence). With 5 bases removed from V and 4 bases from J, the gap between germline ends came to 11 bases. In DNA, the CDR3 is TGTGCCAGCAGCCCAGACACTGTCTATGGCTACACCTTC. Amino acids: CASSPDTVYGYTF.

V usage is TRBV24-1 and J usage is TRBJ2-1, with 9 positions matching TRBD2. CDR1 KGHDR and CDR2 SFDVKD come from the germline V gene. J was trimmed by 4 bases and V by 0 bases; bases with no gene match: 6. The CDR3 contains 17 residues. The CDR3 loop is CATSDLHVSGSYNEQFF. The CDR3 nucleotides are TGTGCCACCAGTGATTTGCACGTTAGCGGGAGTTACAATGAGCAGTTCTTC.

This clonotype was detected ten times or more. The rearrangement joins TRBV28 to TRBJ2-7; D uncertain. This CDR3 is built from 12 residues. Trimming took off 4 bases at V and 2 bases at J, with 6 bases between the two ends. Germline CDR1 is MDHEN and CDR2 is SYDVKM. The CDR3 loop is CASSSPPYEQYF. The CDR3, as DNA: TGTGCCAGCAGTTCCCCCCCCTACGAGCAGTACTTC.

V usage is TRBV7-8 and J usage is TRBJ2-7; 8 bases align to TRBD2. Germline-derived CDR1 and CDR2 are SGHVS and FQNEAQ. V gave up 7 bases and J gave up 3 bases; unmatched junction bases: 14. This CDR3 has 16 amino acids. The CDR3 sequence is CASNGASGGGGYEQYF. DNA of the CDR3: TGTGCCAGCAACGGAGCCAGCGGGGGAGGGGGCTACGAGCAGTACTTC.

This chain joins TRBV24-1 and TRBJ2-1; tentative D call: TRBD2 (6 bases). The CDR3 has 13 amino acids. CDR1 is KGHDR, CDR2 SFDVKD, per germline. Trimming stripped 5 bases from V and 15 bases from J, with 19 bases between. The CDR3 coding sequence is TGTGCCACCAGTGCCCCCTACCTGACTAGTCTGTTCTTC. It yields the protein CATSAPYLTSLFF.

This clonotype was seen repeatedly, ten times or more. The chain uses TRBV6-4 and TRBJ2-1; 10 nucleotides agree with TRBD2. Germline-derived CDR1 and CDR2 are MRHNA and SNTAGT. CDR3 length: 14 amino acids. V dropped 4 bases and J dropped 10; count of bases not matched to a gene: 7. CDR3 in amino acids: CASSVLAGAGEQFF. The CDR3 DNA reads TGTGCCAGCAGTGTTCTAGCGGGGGCGGGGGAGCAGTTCTTC.

The gene calls are TRBV25-1 and TRBJ1-5; the match to TRBD1 covers 8 bases. Trimming took 8 bases from V and 7 from J; bases not matched to a gene: 10. Germline V gene sequence: CDR1 MGHDK, CDR2 SYGVNS. The CDR3 runs 14 residues. In DNA, the CDR3 is TGTGCCAGCTCAGGGGGCGCAGAGAAGCAGCCCCAGCATTTT. As protein: CASSGGAEKQPQHF.

This clonotype was recorded at least ten times. The rearrangement links TRBV13 to TRBJ2-1; tentative D call: TRBD1 (5 bases). This CDR3 region has 13 residues. V was shortened by 2 bases and J by 7 bases, with 9 bases between the two germline ends. CDR1 and CDR2 (germline): PRHDT, FYEKMQ (reference sequence). The CDR3 coding sequence is TGTGCCAGCAGCTTAAGGGGCGAGAATGAGCAGTTCTTC. It encodes CASSLRGENEQFF.

A remark on this clonotype: Because it lacks the conserved phenylalanine or tryptophan at the end, this CDR3 is likely a read error. V gene TRBV5-1 combines with J gene TRBJ1-5; D is perhaps TRBD1 (5 bases). The CDR3 extends over 15 amino acids. Trimming stripped 4 bases from V and 6 bases from J, with 17 bases between. Germline CDR1 SGHRS, CDR2 YFSETQ. CDR3 DNA sequence: TGCGCCAGCAGCCCTGCAGGTCAGGGTGGTCAGCCCCAGCATGTT. Protein: CASSPAGQGGQPQHV.

At least ten counts were recorded for this clonotype. This chain links TRBV6-5 with TRBJ2-2, with 13 nucleotides matching TRBD2. This CDR3 contains 16 residues. V gave up 6 bases and J gave up 7 bases; unmatched junction bases: 8. Germline CDR1 MNHEY, CDR2 SVGAGI. For the CDR3, the DNA is TGTGCCAGCAGCCGTGGACTAGCGGGAGTAGGCGGGGAGCTGTTTTTT. Residues: CASSRGLAGVGGELFF.

As to this clonotype: A junction boundary mismatches the germline segment, possibly from a read error. The chain couples TRBV6-5 to TRBJ2-7, with D uncertain. Germline V CDR1 and CDR2: MNHEY, SVGAGI. The CDR3 runs 11 residues. CDR3 residues: CACSLGFEQYF. DNA of the CDR3: TGTGCCTGCAGTTTGGGATTCGAGCAGTACTTC.

This chain joins TRBV20-1 and TRBJ2-3; 8 positions agree with TRBD1. Germline lookup yields CDR1 DFQATT and CDR2 SNEGSKA (reference sequence). This CDR3 is 13 amino acids long. Trimming took 4 bases from V and 1 from J; bases not matched to a gene: 1. CDR3 in DNA: TGCAGTGCTACGGGACAGGGCACAGATACGCAGTATTTT. Amino acids: CSATGQGTDTQYF.

On this clonotype itself: A junction end diverges from the germline sequence, so it may reflect a read error. The V and J genes are TRBV12-3 or TRBV12-4 and TRBJ2-2; possibly TRBD1 for D (5 bases). The CDR3 length is 13 residues. CDR3 in amino acids: CASSLSGSGQLFF. In DNA form, the CDR3 reads TGTGCCAGCAGTTTATCAGGGTCCGGGCAGCTGTTTTTT.

In regard to this clonotype: A much larger clone sits a single nucleotide away, making a read error possible. For the CDR3, the DNA is TGTGCCAGCAACGTAGGCCCCGGGACAGGGGGCGAATTACAAAAGAACACTGAAGCTTTCTTT. This sequence encodes CASNVGPGTGGELQKNTEAFF. The rearrangement uses TRBV9 and TRBJ1-1; 12 nucleotides agree with TRBD1. The CDR3 has 21 amino acids. Germline V gene sequence: CDR1 SGDLS, CDR2 YYNGEE.